The sequence of this T cell receptor beta chain was determined in a study of shared clonotypes between healthy human individuals. The healthy adult donors were HIV-negative and reported no recent acute infections or vaccinations. A note on this clone: Other DNA variants within this sample encode the same CDR3.

Germline loops: CDR1 SNHLY, CDR2 FYNNEI. The CDR3 totals 13 residues. V lost 0 bases and J lost 6, with 5 bases in between. The repertoire was sequenced with immunoSEQ multiplex PCR; TCRdb's copy has only in-frame clones and lacks some. This table has a few million clones, around 94% appearing once. This chain uses TRBV2 with TRBJ2-2, with D uncertain. The sequenced material came from naive CD4+ T cells sorted from blood. Described subset: CD45RA+ positively selected. This sequence was found in a man aged 18 to 30 in good health. Here the CDR3 DNA reads TGTGCCAGCAGTGAAGCGCTTGCCGGGGAGCTGTTTTTT. It is translated as CASSEALAGELFF.